The rows below give T cell receptor beta chains drawn from one sample of a study of OX40 agonist ivuxolimab in advanced cancers. Assay: immunoSEQ multiplex PCR; the TCRdb copy retains only in-frame clones and omits some. This table has approximately 65,000 clones, roughly 80% appearing once. The material was CD4+ or CD8+ T cells sorted from blood, obtained in a trial of the OX40 agonist ivuxolimab. These receptors were collected from an adult with an advanced solid tumor such as melanoma, head and neck, liver or kidney cancer. Both conserved end residues are part of each CDR3. The D gene is left open where the match is weak. Size values are once, few and many counts, or a class for expanded clones, and some rows have none.

v_call	d_call	j_call	clone_size	cdr3_aa	cdr3_nt
TRBV4-1	TRBD2	TRBJ2-7	-	CASSQEPGTSLGSGYEQYF	TGCGCCAGCAGCCAAGAACCCGGGACTAGCTTGGGGTCGGGGTACGAGCAGTACTTC
TRBV5-6	-	TRBJ2-1	-	CASSFRYEQFF	TGTGCCAGCAGCTTTCGCTATGAGCAGTTCTTC
TRBV30	TRBD2	TRBJ2-1	-	CAWSELAGLPYNEQFF	TGTGCCTGGAGTGAGCTAGCGGGCCTACCATACAATGAGCAGTTCTTC
TRBV6-4	-	TRBJ1-5	-	CASSDSSPDYQPQHF	TGTGCCAGCAGTGACTCCAGCCCGGACTATCAGCCCCAGCATTTT
TRBV6-6	TRBD2	TRBJ2-7	-	CASSYETSGYEQYF	TGTGCCAGCAGTTACGAGACTAGCGGCTACGAGCAGTACTTC
TRBV2	-	TRBJ1-2	-	CASKGDTTGGYTF	TGTGCCAGCAAGGGGGACACGACGGGCGGCTACACCTTC
TRBV11-2	TRBD2	TRBJ2-1	-	CASSSSGGFGYNEQFF	TGTGCCAGCAGCTCTAGCGGGGGGTTCGGCTACAATGAGCAGTTCTTC
TRBV7-6	TRBD2	TRBJ2-7	-	CASSFGLAGGREQYF	TGTGCCAGCAGCTTCGGACTAGCGGGAGGGCGGGAGCAGTACTTC
TRBV5-1	-	TRBJ2-5	-	CASSPGMGETQYF	TGCGCCAGCAGCCCCGGGATGGGGGAGACCCAGTACTTC
TRBV25-1	-	TRBJ2-1	-	CASSVGGVAVGEQFF	TGTGCCAGCAGTGTAGGGGGGGTAGCGGTTGGTGAGCAGTTCTTC
TRBV5-6	TRBD2	TRBJ2-1	-	CASNIGGSYNEQFF	TGTGCCAGCAACATTGGCGGGAGCTACAATGAGCAGTTCTTC
TRBV11-2	-	TRBJ1-3	-	CASSSTSVDGSSGNTIYF	TGTGCCAGCAGCTCCACATCCGTCGACGGGAGCTCTGGAAACACCATATATTTT
TRBV20-1	-	TRBJ2-3	-	CSASIADTQYF	TGCAGTGCTAGTATCGCAGATACGCAGTATTTT
TRBV7-9	-	TRBJ1-6	-	CASGLGLPHNSPLHF	TGTGCCAGCGGCTTGGGCCTACCCCATAATTCACCCCTCCACTTT
TRBV27	-	TRBJ1-1	-	CASSLSGGITEAFF	TGTGCCAGCAGTTTATCTGGGGGTATCACTGAAGCTTTCTTT
TRBV2	-	TRBJ1-5	-	CASSKGQPNQPQHF	TGTGCCAGCAGTAAGGGACAACCCAATCAGCCCCAGCATTTT
TRBV7-6	-	TRBJ2-1	few	CASSSMDNEQFF	TGTGCCAGCAGCTCAATGGACAATGAGCAGTTCTTC